The subject of this entry is one T cell receptor beta chain. The antigen remains unidentified. Profiled with immunoSEQ multiplex PCR; TCRdb holds only in-frame clones, not every one. The sample has about 180,000 clones, almost 90% seen once. This sample stems from a study of T cell responses to AZD1222 COVID-19 vaccine. Study observations and caveats: Baseline testing showed seropositivity in only six AZD1222 recipients. Most donors were white British and more were female, and clonal diversity was possibly underestimated. Repertoires were obtained only post-peak T cell response.

The source is an adult who received the AZD1222 COVID-19 vaccine. The source material was peripheral blood, sampled 28 days after the second AZD1222 dose.

Here the CDR3 DNA reads TGCGCCAGCAGTGAGTCGGGGCGGGACGATGAGCAGTTCTTC. It codes for CASSESGRDDEQFF. V and J are TRBV10-1 and TRBJ2-1; D perhaps matches TRBD2 (6 bases). The CDR3 loop spans 14 amino acids. Between the trimmed V and J ends, which lost 0 bases and 8 bases, there was a span of 11 bases. Germline CDR1 is WNHNN and CDR2 is SYGVQD (reference sequence).